The following is a T cell receptor (beta chain) sequence with its context. V lost 1 base and J lost 0, with 10 bases in between. Germline-derived CDR1 and CDR2 are SGDLS and YYNGEE. The CDR3 totals 16 residues. Patients had HPV-negative, locally advanced oral cavity squamous cell carcinoma. Analysis of PBMCs was direct, with no culture step. Profiled with immunoSEQ multiplex PCR; TCRdb holds only in-frame clones, not every one. The table records approximately 15,000 clones, about 70% of them present only once. This sample is part of a study of neoadjuvant anti-PD-1 for oral cavity cancer. The sample here was PBMCs, taken before nivolumab (anti-PD-1) treatment. This clonotype was sampled from a person aged 35-79 years with oral cavity squamous cell carcinoma. V is TRBV9 and J is TRBJ2-2; tentatively, D is TRBD1 or TRBD2 (6 bases each). The chain's CDR3 is CASSVFGGANTGELFF. The CDR3 coding sequence is TGTGCCAGCAGCGTATTCGGGGGCGCGAACACCGGGGAGCTGTTTTTT.